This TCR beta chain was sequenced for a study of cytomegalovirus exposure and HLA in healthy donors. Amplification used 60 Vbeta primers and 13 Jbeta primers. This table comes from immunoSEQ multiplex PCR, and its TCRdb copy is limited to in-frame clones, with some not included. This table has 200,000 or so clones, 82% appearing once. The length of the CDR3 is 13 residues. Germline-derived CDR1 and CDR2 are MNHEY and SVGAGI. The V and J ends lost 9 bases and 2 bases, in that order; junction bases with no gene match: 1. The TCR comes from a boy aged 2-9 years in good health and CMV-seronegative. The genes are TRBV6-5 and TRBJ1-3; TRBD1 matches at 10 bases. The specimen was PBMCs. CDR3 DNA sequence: TGTGCCAGTGGGACAGGGGCTGGAAACACCATATATTTT. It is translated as CASGTGAGNTIYF.